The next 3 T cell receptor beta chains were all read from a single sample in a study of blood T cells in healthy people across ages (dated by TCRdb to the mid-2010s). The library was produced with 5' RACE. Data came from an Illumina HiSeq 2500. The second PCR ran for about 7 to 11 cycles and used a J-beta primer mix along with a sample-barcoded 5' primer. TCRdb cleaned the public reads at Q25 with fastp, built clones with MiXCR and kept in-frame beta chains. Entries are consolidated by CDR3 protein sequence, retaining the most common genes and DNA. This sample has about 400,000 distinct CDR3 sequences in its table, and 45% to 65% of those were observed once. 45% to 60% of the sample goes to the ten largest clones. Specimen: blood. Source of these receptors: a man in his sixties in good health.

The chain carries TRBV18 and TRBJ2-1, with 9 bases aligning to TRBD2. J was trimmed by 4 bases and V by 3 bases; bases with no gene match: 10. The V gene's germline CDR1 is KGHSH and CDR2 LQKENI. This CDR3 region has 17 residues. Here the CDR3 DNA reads TGTGCCAGCTCACCTCTGTCCCTTAGCGGGGGTTACAATGAGCAGTTCTTC. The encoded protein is CASSPLSLSGGYNEQFF.

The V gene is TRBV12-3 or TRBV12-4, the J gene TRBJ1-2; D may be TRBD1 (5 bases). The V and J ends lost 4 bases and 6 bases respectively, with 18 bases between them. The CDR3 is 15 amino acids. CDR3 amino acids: CASSSQGGMIDGYTF. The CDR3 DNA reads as TGTGCCAGCAGTTCCCAGGGAGGGATGATCGATGGCTACACCTTC.

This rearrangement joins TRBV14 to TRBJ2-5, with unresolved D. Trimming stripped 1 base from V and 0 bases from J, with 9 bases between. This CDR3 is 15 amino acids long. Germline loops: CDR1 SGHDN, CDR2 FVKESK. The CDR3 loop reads CASSQVYGYQETQYF. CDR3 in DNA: TGTGCCAGCAGCCAAGTCTACGGTTACCAAGAGACCCAGTACTTC.